This TCR beta chain was retrieved from a study of blood T cell repertoires in COVID-19. Whole-study context: Nucleic acid was either cDNA or gDNA, and it came from T cells, B-cell-depleted T cells, or PBMCs.

The CDR3 consists of 12 residues. V shed 1 base and J shed 8 bases, with 7 bases lying between them. Germline V gene lookup returns CDR1 MNHNS and CDR2 SASEGT. The table came from immunoSEQ multiplex PCR; TCRdb's copy has only in-frame clones and leaves some out. The table lists 65,000 to 100,000 clones, roughly 80% of them singletons. Sample: peripheral blood. The genes are TRBV6-1 and TRBJ2-3; D unresolved. This sequence originates from a woman of 80 years or more with acute or convalescent COVID-19. Here the CDR3 DNA reads TGTGCCAGCAGTGAAGGGCTTGGTACGCAGTATTTT. Its protein is CASSEGLGTQYF.